This T cell receptor (beta chain) is drawn from a study of radiotherapy plus CTLA-4 blockade in lung cancer. Study in general: 15% to 20% of patients responded objectively, and around 32% achieved disease control. Whole-study results and caveats: Response was reportedly best predicted by early blood T cell clone dynamics, with interferon-beta.

In the case of this clone: What it binds is not known.

V was trimmed by 0 bases and J by 0 bases, leaving 15 bases between them. Germline V lookup: CDR1 SGHRS, CDR2 YFSETQ. This CDR3 comprises 17 residues. The assay was immunoSEQ multiplex PCR, and TCRdb's table has in-frame clones only and misses some. Among approximately 77,000 clones listed, 60% to 85% were seen once. Patients with chemo-refractory metastatic non-small-cell lung cancer received focal radiation plus CTLA-4 blockade with ipilimumab. The sample was peripheral blood, taken from a patient treated with radiotherapy plus ipilimumab. The source is a human donor with non-small cell lung cancer whose response to radiotherapy plus ipilimumab could not be evaluated. Some clones in this sample may be carry-over from other donors' samples. The rearrangement uses TRBV5-1 and TRBJ1-1; TRBD1 is a possible D gene (5 bases). CDR3 protein: CASSLASAGRMNTEAFF. Here the CDR3 DNA reads TGCGCCAGCAGCTTGGCCTCGGCAGGGAGGATGAACACTGAAGCTTTCTTT.